The 10 T cell receptor beta chains below come from one sample, sequenced in a study of T cell repertoires in cytomegalovirus infection. Each CDR3 protein gets one entry after TCRdb re-called the reads with MiXCR. The sample holds about 160,000 distinct CDR3 sequences, about 22% seen once. For these TCRs, the target antigens are not known. The material was CD8+ T cells from cultured PBMCs, obtained from culture after CMV antigen stimulation. Receptors were obtained from a human donor in good health (CMV status not recorded). Some clones in this sample may be carry-over from other donors' samples.

In this sample, this clonotype turned up a few times. The V gene is TRBV6-2 or TRBV6-3, the J gene TRBJ1-5, with D maybe TRBD1 (5 bases). The V gene's germline CDR1 is MNHEY and CDR2 SVGEGT. This CDR3 is built from 13 residues. V lost 5 bases and J lost 6, with 11 bases in between. Here the CDR3 reads CASSQGSGQPQHF. CDR3 nucleotides: TGTGCCAGCAGTCAGGGAAGCGGTCAGCCCCAGCATTTT.

The chain carries TRBV19 and TRBJ1-5; the match to TRBD1 covers 7 bases. The CDR3 runs to 15 residues. After removal of 3 bases from V and 1 base from J, the junction contained 3 bases not matched to a gene. Germline V gene lookup returns CDR1 LNHDA and CDR2 SQIVND (reference sequence). The CDR3 protein is CASSIFRGSNQPQHF. The CDR3 nucleotides read TGTGCCAGTAGTATCTTCAGGGGGAGCAATCAGCCCCAGCATTTT.

V usage is TRBV6-2 or TRBV6-3 and J usage is TRBJ2-4; D possibly uses TRBD1 or TRBD2 (5 bases each). The CDR3 sequence is 11 residues long. The V end lost 5 bases, the J end lost 10 bases, and 9 bases lay between the germline ends. In germline, CDR1 is MNHEY, CDR2 SVGEGT. CDR3 amino acids: CASSGGIIQYF. The DNA of the CDR3 is TGTGCCAGCAGTGGGGGTATTATTCAGTACTTC.

Concerning this clonotype itself: The junction departs from germline at one end; a sequencing error may be responsible. The V and J genes are TRBV5-6 and TRBJ2-7; TRBD2 might be the D (6 bases). The length of the CDR3 is 15 residues. Germline loops: CDR1 SGHDT, CDR2 YYEEEE. The CDR3 spells CVSSQKAGKVYEQYF. CDR3 DNA: TGTGTCAGCAGCCAAAAGGCGGGGAAAGTTTACGAGCAGTACTTC. Variable domain in full (rest from reference TRBV5-6 and TRBJ2-7): DAGVTQSPTHLIKTRGQQVTLRCSPKSGHDTVSWYQQALGQGPQFIFQYYEEEERQRGNFPDRFSGHQFPNYSSELNVNALLLGDSALYLCVSSQKAGKVYEQYFGPGTRLTVT.

The sample holds a few counts of this clonotype. The chain combines TRBV6-6 with TRBJ1-1; D might be TRBD1 (5 bases). This CDR3 is 15 amino acids long. V lost 0 bases, J lost 11 bases, and 19 bases lay in between. CDR1 and CDR2 from the germline V gene are MNHNY and SVGAGI (reference sequence). The CDR3 DNA reads TGTGCCAGCAGTTACTCGATGCCGGGGCCTACGAGGGCTTTCTTT. Translating it yields CASSYSMPGPTRAFF.

This clonotype was found a few times. The chain combines TRBV7-9 with TRBJ1-1; no definite D call. This CDR3 has 14 amino acids. Trimming removed 1 base at V and 4 bases at J, with 10 bases between. The germline CDR1 and CDR2 sequences are SEHNR and FQNEAQ (reference sequence). In DNA form, the CDR3 reads TGTGCCAGCAGCTTAGTCAGTCATGGCACTGAAGCTTTCTTT. Its protein is CASSLVSHGTEAFF.

This clonotype was seen a handful of times. The chain recombines TRBV6-1 with TRBJ1-1; D gene ambiguous. The V gene's germline CDR1 is MNHNS and CDR2 SASEGT. The length of the CDR3 is 13 residues. Trimming shortened V by 6 bases and J by 5 bases, and 13 bases separated the two germline ends. The CDR3 loop is CASRRAAGTEAFF. Here the CDR3 DNA reads TGTGCCAGCAGACGGGCGGCGGGGACTGAAGCTTTCTTT.

This chain joins TRBV12-3 or TRBV12-4 and TRBJ2-5; 8 bases are shared with TRBD1. V shed 6 bases, J shed 3 bases, and the junction held 12 bases outside the gene matches. The CDR3 loop spans 16 amino acids. The CDR3 nucleotides read TGTGCCAGCAGCCTTCAGAGGACAGGGCTTAAAGAGACCCAGTACTTC. Its protein is CASSLQRTGLKETQYF.

The J gene is TRBJ1-6, the V gene TRBV6-2 or TRBV6-3; TRBD1 agrees at 9 bases. J lost 8 bases, V lost 7 bases, and 9 bases had no gene match. In germline, CDR1 is MNHEY, CDR2 SVGEGT. The CDR3 covers 15 residues. The chain's CDR3 is CASNLPGQGDSPLHF. The CDR3 bases are TGTGCCAGCAATCTACCGGGACAGGGCGATTCACCCCTCCACTTT.

This clonotype was counted between two and nine times. The rearrangement uses TRBV7-2 and TRBJ1-4; maybe TRBD1 (6 bases). Deletions cut 5 bases from V and 0 bases from J, with 10 bases between. The CDR3 totals 15 residues. Germline V gene sequence: CDR1 SGHTA, CDR2 FQGNSA. Written as DNA, the CDR3 is TGTGCCAGCAGCCGATGGACAGCAACTAATGAAAAACTGTTTTTT. Protein sequence: CASSRWTATNEKLFF.